Given below is one T cell receptor (beta chain) in context. Its antigen is unidentified. The CDR3 runs to 11 residues. Looked up from germline, CDR1 is MNHNS and CDR2 is SASEGT. The ends were cut back, 7 bases at V and 11 bases at J, with 14 bases in the middle. This sample was taken from a study of OX40 agonist ivuxolimab in advanced cancers. Study conclusions and caveats: Relative to CD4+, CD8+ T cells held more expanded clones on average.

Repertoires were generated with immunoSEQ multiplex PCR, while TCRdb's copy carries only in-frame clones and drops some. The data show about 53,000 clones, approximately 88% seen once. This rearrangement joins TRBV6-1 to TRBJ1-1; D might be TRBD1 (6 bases). Sequenced material: CD4+ or CD8+ T cells sorted from blood, taken in a trial of the OX40 agonist ivuxolimab. This receptor was identified in an adult with an advanced solid tumor such as melanoma, head and neck, liver or kidney cancer. The CDR3 here is CASINRDRAFF. The CDR3 DNA sequence: TGTGCCAGCATCAACAGGGATAGGGCTTTCTTT.